The 29 T cell receptor beta chains below all came from one sample that was sequenced in a study of blood T cell repertoires in COVID-19 (TCRdb year 2020). The library came from the immunoSEQ multiplex PCR assay. TCRdb provides this immuneACCESS table in a form limited to in-frame rearrangements. Some clones are lacking; in checked studies, under half of them reflect an unresolved V gene, and why the rest are absent is not known. The sample table shows about 25,000 clones, and around 88% are seen once. Around 16% of the sample comes from the top ten. Sequencing was carried out using peripheral blood. These receptors all come from a man in his 70s with acute or convalescent COVID-19.

The V gene is TRBV7-9, the J gene TRBJ1-1; D uncertain. The CDR3 is made up of 13 amino acids. The germline V gene encodes CDR1 SEHNR and CDR2 FQNEAQ (reference sequence). V lost 5 bases, J lost 2 bases, and 9 bases lay in between. CDR3 DNA: TGTGCCAGCAGCCTAAGCGTAAACACTGAAGCTTTCTTT. Protein: CASSLSVNTEAFF.

The chain carries TRBV18 and TRBJ1-2, with a weak D call TRBD1 (6 bases). Germline assignment: CDR1 KGHSH and CDR2 LQKENI. This CDR3 is 12 amino acids long. V lost 5 bases and J 6 bases, leaving 10 bases between the germline ends. The CDR3 DNA is TGTGCCAGCTCATCAGGGGTGGATGGCTACACCTTC. This codes for CASSSGVDGYTF.

This chain uses TRBV12-5 with TRBJ1-5, with D possibly matching TRBD1 (5 bases). V lost 4 bases, J lost 6 bases, and 10 bases lay in between. The CDR3 is 13 residues long. Germline-derived CDR1 and CDR2 are LGHNT and FRNRAP. The CDR3 bases are TGTGCTAGTGGTTGGGATAGGGGTCAGCCCCAGCATTTT. Translated, it gives CASGWDRGQPQHF.

J is TRBJ2-3 and V is TRBV9; 8 bases are shared with TRBD2. The junction had 5 bases not matched to a gene; V was cut back by 3 bases and J by 2 bases. In germline, CDR1 is SGDLS, CDR2 YYNGEE. The CDR3 sequence is 15 residues long. The CDR3 DNA is TGTGCCAGCAGCGAGATAGCGGGAAACACAGATACGCAGTATTTT. Translating it yields CASSEIAGNTDTQYF. The full variable domain, its missing parts supplied by reference TRBV9 and TRBJ2-3, is DSGVTQTPKHLITATGQRVTLRCSPRSGDLSVYWYQQSLDQGLQFLIQYYNGEERAKGNILERFSAQQFPDLHSELNLSSLELGDSALYFCASSEIAGNTDTQYFGPGTRLTVL.

J is TRBJ2-3 and V is TRBV4-2; the match to TRBD2 covers 10 bases. CDR3 length equals 16 residues. CDR1 is LGHNA and CDR2 is YNFKEQ in the germline V gene. J gave up 0 bases and V 1 base, and 1 base lay outside the gene matches. CDR3 region: CASSQATSGSTDTQYF. As DNA, the CDR3 is TGTGCCAGCAGCCAAGCGACTAGCGGGAGCACAGATACGCAGTATTTT.

This rearrangement joins TRBV6-4 to TRBJ2-1; TRBD2 matches 8 bases. Germline V gene lookup returns CDR1 MRHNA and CDR2 SNTAGT. V shed 8 bases and J 9 bases; nucleotides not matched to a gene: 18. The CDR3 loop spans 16 amino acids. The CDR3 sequence: CASCSDSGTGVGEQFF. The CDR3 nucleotides read TGTGCCAGCTGCTCAGATAGCGGGACGGGAGTTGGTGAGCAGTTCTTC.

The chain carries TRBV18 and TRBJ1-4; D is unresolved. CDR1 is KGHSH, CDR2 LQKENI, per germline. V lost 3 bases and J lost 8, with 13 bases in between. The CDR3 is 14 amino acids. The CDR3 here is CASSPTPDSEKLFF. CDR3 in DNA: TGTGCCAGCTCACCTACTCCGGACTCGGAAAAACTGTTTTTT.

V is TRBV29-1 and J is TRBJ2-1, with 10 bases aligning to TRBD2. The CDR3 loop spans 16 amino acids. The trim removed 1 base at V and 0 bases at J, leaving 3 bases unmatched. The germline CDR1 and CDR2 sequences are SQVTM and ANQGSEA. The CDR3 DNA reads TGCAGCGTTGAAGCTAGCGGGGGAAGCTCCTACAATGAGCAGTTCTTC. Its protein product is CSVEASGGSSYNEQFF.

This chain links TRBV6-6 with TRBJ2-3, with 14 positions matching TRBD2. Unmatched junction bases numbered 11, after V lost 6 bases and J lost 0 bases. Germline CDR1 MNHNY, CDR2 SVGAGI (reference sequence). The CDR3 loop spans 19 amino acids. The CDR3 nucleotides read TGTGCCAGCAGCTACAGGACTAGCGGGAGGTCACATAGCACAGATACGCAGTATTTT. Translated, it gives CASSYRTSGRSHSTDTQYF.

This clone has only a few counts. The chain couples TRBV6-4 to TRBJ1-2; TRBD1 agrees at 11 bases. From germline, CDR1 is MRHNA and CDR2 SNTAGT. V lost 8 bases to trimming and J lost 6 bases; unmatched junction nucleotides: 11. This CDR3 has 15 residues. CDR3 residues: CASAGTGGSLHGYTF. DNA for the CDR3: TGTGCCAGCGCCGGGACAGGGGGTTCGCTTCATGGCTACACCTTC.

The chain links TRBV6-1 to TRBJ2-7, with TRBD1 identical over 9 bases. The CDR3 totals 16 residues. After removal of 0 bases from V and 2 bases from J, the junction contained 5 bases not matched to a gene. Germline V gene sequence: CDR1 MNHNS, CDR2 SASEGT. The CDR3 DNA sequence: TGTGCCAGCAGTGAAGCGGACAGGGGCCCAACCTACGAGCAGTACTTC. This translates into CASSEADRGPTYEQYF.

The chain carries TRBV7-2 and TRBJ2-2, with D uncertain. The V and J ends lost 2 bases and 6 bases respectively, with 4 bases between them. CDR3 length: 12 residues. CDR1 and CDR2 (germline): SGHTA, FQGNSA. The DNA for the CDR3 is TGTGCCAGCAGCTTACGCGCCGGGGAGCTGTTTTTT. Protein product: CASSLRAGELFF.

The V call is TRBV3-1 (or the pseudogene TRBV3-2), the J call TRBJ2-1; 7 nucleotides line up with TRBD2. The CDR3 has 16 amino acids. Trimming cost V 2 bases and J 8 bases; bases outside gene matches: 12. Germline lookup yields CDR1 LGHDT and CDR2 YNNKEL (reference sequence). In DNA, the CDR3 is TGTGCCAGCAGCCAACCACCTGGACTAGGAGCCCATGAGCAGTTCTTC. It specifies CASSQPPGLGAHEQFF.

The chain couples TRBV12-3 or TRBV12-4 to TRBJ2-7; the D is unclear. There are 13 residues in the CDR3. The V end lost 2 bases, the J end lost 4 bases, and 9 bases lay between the germline ends. This CDR3 is CASSLLSLYEQYF. CDR3 coding DNA: TGTGCCAGCAGTTTATTATCCCTGTACGAGCAGTACTTC.

This clone has just a few counts. The chain links TRBV6-6 to TRBJ2-2, with D unresolved. CDR1 and CDR2 (germline): MNHNY, SVGAGI (reference sequence). V gave up 2 bases and J gave up 6 bases, with 4 bases separating them. This CDR3 contains 12 residues. The CDR3 loop is CASSYPSGELFF. The CDR3, as DNA: TGTGCCAGCAGTTACCCCTCCGGGGAGCTGTTTTTT.

V usage is TRBV11-2 and J usage is TRBJ2-7; the match to TRBD2 covers 8 bases. Germline V lookup: CDR1 SGHAT, CDR2 FQNNGV. CDR3 length: 18 residues. Germline trimming cut 0 bases from V and 3 bases from J; bases unmatched to any gene: 13. DNA of the CDR3: TGTGCCAGCAGCTTAGAGCTCGCGCTAGCGGGCCGGAGCTACGAGCAGTACTTC. Translated: CASSLELALAGRSYEQYF.

The chain combines TRBV18 with TRBJ1-3; 8 bases are a match to TRBD1. This CDR3 comprises 17 residues. CDR1 is KGHSH, CDR2 LQKENI, per germline. The junction had 13 bases not matched to a gene; V was cut back by 6 bases and J by 3 bases. CDR3 nucleotide sequence: TGTGCCAGCTCCCGCGACCTTACAGGGGGAAATGGAAACACCATATATTTT. Its protein is CASSRDLTGGNGNTIYF.

The chain is built from TRBV6-2 or TRBV6-3 and TRBJ2-1; D is unclear. Germline lookup yields CDR1 MNHEY and CDR2 SVGEGT. The CDR3 contains 15 residues. Trimming removed 0 bases at V and 0 bases at J, with 6 bases between. In DNA form, the CDR3 reads TGTGCCAGCAGTTACTCCGCGAGCTCCTACAATGAGCAGTTCTTC. Translation gives CASSYSASSYNEQFF.

The chain joins TRBV11-1 to TRBJ1-1, with no clear D. The CDR3 is 15 amino acids. Trimming took 1 base from V and 1 from J, leaving 10 bases between them. Germline CDR1 reads SGHAT; CDR2 reads FQDESV (reference sequence). This CDR3 reads CASSLDGSANTEAFF. As DNA, the CDR3 is TGTGCCAGCAGCTTAGATGGCAGTGCGAACACTGAAGCTTTCTTT.

The rearrangement links TRBV9 to TRBJ1-3; 7 bases are shared with TRBD1. Germline assignment: CDR1 SGDLS and CDR2 YYNGEE. J was trimmed by 0 bases and V by 4 bases; bases with no gene match: 4. The CDR3 totals 15 residues. The CDR3 reads CASSPRDSSGNTIYF. The CDR3 region has the DNA TGTGCCAGCAGCCCACGGGACAGCTCTGGAAACACCATATATTTT.

Only one count was recorded for this clone. The rearrangement joins TRBV6-6 to TRBJ1-2; D may be TRBD1 (5 bases). Trimming took 7 bases from V and 4 from J, leaving 19 bases between them. There are 15 residues in the CDR3. Germline loops: CDR1 MNHNY, CDR2 SVGAGI (reference sequence). CDR3 loop: CASTSPGAEGYGYTF. CDR3 in DNA: TGTGCCAGCACCTCCCCCGGGGCGGAGGGCTATGGCTACACCTTC.

This sequence joins TRBV7-3 and TRBJ2-7; TRBD2 aligns across 10 bases. V lost 3 bases and J lost 3; bases outside the gene matches: 2. CDR3 length equals 14 residues. Germline values: CDR1 SGHTA, CDR2 FQGTGA. For the CDR3, the DNA is TGTGCCAGCAGCTTTAGGACTAGCGGCTACGAGCAGTACTTC. It yields the protein CASSFRTSGYEQYF. The whole variable domain, filled in from reference TRBV7-3 and TRBJ2-7, reads GAGVSQTPSNKVTEKGKYVELRCDPISGHTALYWYRQSLGQGPEFLIYFQGTGAADDSGLPNDRFFAVRPEGSVSTLKIQRTERGDSAVYLCASSFRTSGYEQYFGPGTRLTVT.

This chain connects TRBV12-5 to TRBJ2-5, with 9 bases fitting TRBD1. The CDR3 consists of 14 residues. Germline assignment: CDR1 LGHNT and CDR2 FRNRAP. V lost 5 bases and J lost 5; bases outside the gene matches: 6. CDR3 protein: CASGPTGGFETQYF. Here the CDR3 DNA reads TGTGCTAGTGGTCCCACAGGGGGCTTCGAGACCCAGTACTTC.

This clone was counted only a few times. The gene calls are TRBV7-9 and TRBJ1-2; TRBD1 matches at 8 bases. CDR1 is SEHNR and CDR2 is FQNEAQ in the germline V gene (reference sequence). Unmatched junction bases numbered 8, after V lost 5 bases and J lost 0 bases. This CDR3 region has 16 residues. The CDR3 DNA reads as TGTGCCAGCAGCGAAGGACAGGGTGTTACTAACTATGGCTACACCTTC. Amino acids: CASSEGQGVTNYGYTF.

The chain couples TRBV28 to TRBJ2-3; 8 bases fit TRBD2. Trimming took 4 bases from V and 4 from J; bases not matched to a gene: 10. Germline-derived CDR1 and CDR2 are MDHEN and SYDVKM. There are 16 residues in the CDR3. The CDR3 here is CASSSLTGRASDTQYF. The CDR3, as DNA: TGTGCCAGCAGTTCTCTCACCGGGAGGGCCTCAGATACGCAGTATTTT.

The rearrangement links TRBV6-1 to TRBJ1-5; 8 bases map to TRBD1. The CDR3 sequence is 16 residues long. Trimming cost V 1 base and J 6 bases; bases outside gene matches: 8. Germline V CDR1 and CDR2: MNHNS, SASEGT. The CDR3 reads CASSEGSGGYRQPQHF. DNA of the CDR3: TGTGCCAGCAGTGAAGGGTCAGGGGGCTATCGTCAGCCCCAGCATTTT.

The CDR3 loop reads CASSFGLSQGGTQYF. The DNA of the CDR3 is TGTGCCAGCAGTTTCGGACTATCACAGGGGGGTACGCAGTATTTT. The V and J genes are TRBV6-2 or TRBV6-3 and TRBJ2-3; 8 bases fit TRBD1. Germline assignment: CDR1 MNHEY and CDR2 SVGEGT. There are 15 residues in the CDR3. V lost 4 bases, J lost 8 bases, and 11 bases stayed unmatched.

The chain carries TRBV23-1 and TRBJ1-1, with 12 bases matching TRBD1. TRBV23-1 belongs to the ORF category, with a function that is uncertain. The CDR3 extends over 21 amino acids. V lost 10 bases to trimming and J lost 3 bases; unmatched junction nucleotides: 27. In DNA form, the CDR3 reads TGCGCCAACGCGATGCCACGGGACAGGGGGCGCGGTACAAGATTTGACACTGAAGCTTTCTTT. Its translation is CANAMPRDRGRGTRFDTEAFF.

The V gene is TRBV19, the J gene TRBJ1-4, with D unclear. This CDR3 contains 13 residues. CDR1 and CDR2 from the germline V gene are LNHDA and SQIVND (reference sequence). The ends were cut back, 3 bases at V and 3 bases at J, with 5 bases in the middle. This CDR3 reads CASSIPPNEKLFF. CDR3 bases: TGTGCCAGTAGTATTCCTCCTAATGAAAAACTGTTTTTT.